This T cell receptor (beta chain) originates from a study of cytomegalovirus exposure and HLA in healthy donors. V shed 0 bases and J 0 bases; nucleotides not matched to a gene: 7. This CDR3 has 20 residues. Germline-derived CDR1 and CDR2 are SGHRS and YFSETQ. Primers: 60 Vbeta forward and 13 Jbeta reverse. The method was immunoSEQ multiplex PCR; TCRdb's version includes in-frame clones alone and lacks a portion of them. The sample shows about 190,000 clones, approximately 84% of them seen only once. The source is a boy between 10 and 17 years old in good health and CMV-seronegative. V gene TRBV5-1 combines with J gene TRBJ2-1; 15 bases are shared with TRBD2. Sequencing was carried out using PBMCs. CDR3 sequence (DNA): TGCGCCAGCAGCTTGGCCAGGGGGACTAGCGGGGGGTCCTCCTACAATGAGCAGTTCTTC. It yields the protein CASSLARGTSGGSSYNEQFF.